This T cell receptor (beta chain) was captured in a study of CD4 T cells in relation to SARS-CoV-2 and coronaviruses. The overall study: TCR beta CDR3s were sequenced after approximately nine-day antigen culture of PBMCs. Shared crossreactive spike epitopes were mapped to their HLA restriction.

TCRdb keeps only in-frame clones here, not all; method: immunoSEQ multiplex PCR. The sample includes 29,000 or so clones, roughly four fifths seen only once; the top ten take about 20%. On this clone itself: Its cognate antigen is unknown.

The unexposed donors gave CD4+ T cells in 2011-2018, prior to COVID-19. Isolation of CD4+ T cells took place after roughly nine days in culture. Cells permitting, SARS-CoV-2 S/N and four cold-coronavirus spikes were tested on unexposed-donor CD4+ T cells. PBMCs were plated at two million per well in IL-2-containing medium. Input material: CD4+ T cells from PBMCs, cultured in vitro. This TCR derives from a human donor in good health.

For the CDR3, the DNA is TGTGCCAGTAGTAGGACTAGCGGCCACTCCTACGAGCAGTACTTC. It yields the protein CASSRTSGHSYEQYF. This chain joins TRBV19 and TRBJ2-7; 10 bases agree with TRBD2. Losses at the gene ends were 4 bases for V and 0 bases for J; bases not matched to a gene: 3. Germline CDR1 reads LNHDA; CDR2 reads SQIVND (reference sequence). The CDR3 is made up of 15 amino acids.